This T cell receptor (beta chain) was recorded in a study of shared clonotypes between healthy human individuals. Study context: Used for every donor were three CD4 naive, three CD4 memory, two CD8 naive and one CD8 memory plate.

Sequenced by immunoSEQ multiplex PCR; TCRdb stores in-frame clones only, minus some. The table includes approximately 1.5 million clones, 98% detected once. The CDR3 spans 15 residues. V lost 5 bases and J lost 0; bases outside the gene matches: 4. The germline V gene encodes CDR1 MNHEY and CDR2 SMNVEV (reference sequence). Sequenced input: naive CD4+ T cells sorted from blood. The subset was: CD45RA+ positively selected. This TCR was recovered from a man aged 30 to 39 in good health. This chain links TRBV27 with TRBJ1-3; 7 bases agree with TRBD1. CDR3 bases: TGTGCCAGCAGTGCCAACAGGGGCTCTGGAAACACCATATATTTT. Encoded protein: CASSANRGSGNTIYF.